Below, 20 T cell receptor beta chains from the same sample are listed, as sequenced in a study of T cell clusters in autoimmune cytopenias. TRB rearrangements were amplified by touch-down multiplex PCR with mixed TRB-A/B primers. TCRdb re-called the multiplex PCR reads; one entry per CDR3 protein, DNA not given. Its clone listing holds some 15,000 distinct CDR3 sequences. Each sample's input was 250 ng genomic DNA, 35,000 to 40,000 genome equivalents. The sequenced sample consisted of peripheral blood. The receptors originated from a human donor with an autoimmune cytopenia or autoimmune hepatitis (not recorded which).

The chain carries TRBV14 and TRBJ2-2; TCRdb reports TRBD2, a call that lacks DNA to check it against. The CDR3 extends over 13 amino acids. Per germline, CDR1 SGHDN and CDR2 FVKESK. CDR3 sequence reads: CASSQVRDGELFF. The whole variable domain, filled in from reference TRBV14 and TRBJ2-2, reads EAGVTQFPSHSVIEKGQTVTLRCDPISGHDNLYWYRRVMGKEIKFLLHFVKESKQDESGMPNNRFLAERTGGTYSTLKVQPAELEDSGVYFCASSQVRDGELFFGEGSRLTVL.

The CDR3: CASSLGIDRDNYGYTF. V gene TRBV5-4 combines with J gene TRBJ1-2; the D call from TCRdb, TRBD1, cannot be confirmed without DNA. The germline V gene has CDR1 SGHNT and CDR2 YYREEE (reference sequence). This CDR3 comprises 16 residues.

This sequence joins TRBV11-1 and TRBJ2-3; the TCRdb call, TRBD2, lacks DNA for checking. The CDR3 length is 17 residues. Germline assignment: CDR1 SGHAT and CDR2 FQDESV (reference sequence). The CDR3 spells CASSHSSGGMITDTQYF.

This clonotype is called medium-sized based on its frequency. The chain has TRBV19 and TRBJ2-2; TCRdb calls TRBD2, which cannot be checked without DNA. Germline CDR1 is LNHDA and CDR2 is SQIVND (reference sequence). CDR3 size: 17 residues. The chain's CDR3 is CASSFGLAGVVAGELFF.

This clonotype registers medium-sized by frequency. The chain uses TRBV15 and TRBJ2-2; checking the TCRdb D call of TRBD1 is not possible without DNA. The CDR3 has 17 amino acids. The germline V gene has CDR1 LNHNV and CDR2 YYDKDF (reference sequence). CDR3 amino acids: CATSRDPPGSTTGELFF.

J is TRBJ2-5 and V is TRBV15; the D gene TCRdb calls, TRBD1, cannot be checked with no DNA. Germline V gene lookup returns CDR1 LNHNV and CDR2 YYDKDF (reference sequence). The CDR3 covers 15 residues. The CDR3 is CATSSDPGRSETQYF.

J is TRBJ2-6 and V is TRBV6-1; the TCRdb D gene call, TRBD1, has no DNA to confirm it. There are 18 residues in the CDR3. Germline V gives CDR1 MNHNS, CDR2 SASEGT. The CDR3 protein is CASSPRGTGASGANVLTF.

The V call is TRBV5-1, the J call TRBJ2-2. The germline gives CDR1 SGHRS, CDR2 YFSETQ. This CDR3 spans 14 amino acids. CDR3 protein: CASSRDTNTGELFF.

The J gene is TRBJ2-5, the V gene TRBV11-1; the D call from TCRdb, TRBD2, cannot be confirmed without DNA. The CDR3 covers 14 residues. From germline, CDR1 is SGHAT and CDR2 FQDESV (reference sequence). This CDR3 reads CASSLVAERETQYF.

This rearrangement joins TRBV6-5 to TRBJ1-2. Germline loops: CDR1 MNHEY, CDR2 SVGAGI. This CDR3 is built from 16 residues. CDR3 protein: CASTPAGGPVSSGYTF.

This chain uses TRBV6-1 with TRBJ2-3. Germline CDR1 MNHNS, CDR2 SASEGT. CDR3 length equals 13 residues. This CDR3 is CASSARGSDTQYF.

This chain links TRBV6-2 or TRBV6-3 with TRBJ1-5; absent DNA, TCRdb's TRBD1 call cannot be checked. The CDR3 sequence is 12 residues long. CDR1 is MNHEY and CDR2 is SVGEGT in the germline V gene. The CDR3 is CASSNGGKPQHF.

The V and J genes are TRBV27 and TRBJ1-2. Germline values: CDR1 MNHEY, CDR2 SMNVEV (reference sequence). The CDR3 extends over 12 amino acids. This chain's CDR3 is CASSLGGHGYTF.

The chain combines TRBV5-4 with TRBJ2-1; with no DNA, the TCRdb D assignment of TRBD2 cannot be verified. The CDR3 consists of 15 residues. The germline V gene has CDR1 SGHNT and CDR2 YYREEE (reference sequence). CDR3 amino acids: CASSGSSGSYNEQFF.

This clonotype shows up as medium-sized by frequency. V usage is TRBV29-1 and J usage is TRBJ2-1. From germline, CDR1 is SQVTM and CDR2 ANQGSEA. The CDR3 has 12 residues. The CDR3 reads CSVEWSNNEQFF.

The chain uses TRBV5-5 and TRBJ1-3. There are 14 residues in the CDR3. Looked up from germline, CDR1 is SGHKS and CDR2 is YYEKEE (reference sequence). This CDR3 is CASKISGSGNTIYF.

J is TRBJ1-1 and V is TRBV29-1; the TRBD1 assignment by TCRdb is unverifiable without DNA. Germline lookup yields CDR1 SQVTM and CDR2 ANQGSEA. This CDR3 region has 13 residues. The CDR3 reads CSARTGIATEAFF.

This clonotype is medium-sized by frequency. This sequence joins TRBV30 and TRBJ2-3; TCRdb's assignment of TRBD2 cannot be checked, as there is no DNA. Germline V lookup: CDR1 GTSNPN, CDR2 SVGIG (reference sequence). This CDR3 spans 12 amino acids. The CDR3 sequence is CAWSLGRDTQYF.

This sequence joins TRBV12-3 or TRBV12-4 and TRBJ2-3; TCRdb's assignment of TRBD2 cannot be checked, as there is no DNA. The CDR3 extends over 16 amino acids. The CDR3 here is CASSLYRSGGADTQYF.

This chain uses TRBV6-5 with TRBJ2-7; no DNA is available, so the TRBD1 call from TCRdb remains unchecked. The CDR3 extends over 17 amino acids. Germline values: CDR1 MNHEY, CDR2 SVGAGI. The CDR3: CASSGGDFTGTVYEQYF.